The 26 T cell receptor beta chains below come from one sample, sequenced in a study of siplizumab effects on memory and regulatory T cells. Here immunoSEQ multiplex PCR was the method, and the copy in TCRdb shows in-frame clones only, minus some. Of around 110,000 clones in the sample, approximately 94% were seen once. The sample consisted of non-Treg CD4+ T cells sorted from blood. These receptors originate from a human donor in good health.

This chain connects TRBV7-9 to TRBJ2-7; D ambiguous. The length of the CDR3 is 12 residues. CDR1 is SEHNR, CDR2 FQNEAQ, per germline (reference sequence). The V gene lost 5 bases and the J gene lost 4 bases, with 9 bases spanning the gap. The CDR3 DNA follows: TGTGCCAGCAGCCCCGCCGAGTACGAGCAGTACTTC. It codes for CASSPAEYEQYF. Complete variable domain (other parts from reference TRBV7-9 and TRBJ2-7): DTGVSQNPRHKITKRGQNVTFRCDPISEHNRLYWYRQTLGQGPEFLTYFQNEAQLEKSRLLSDRFSAERPKGSFSTLEIQRTEQGDSAMYLCASSPAEYEQYFGPGTRLTVT.

The J gene is TRBJ2-7, the V gene TRBV5-4, with a possible D match to TRBD1 (5 bases). Germline CDR1 reads SGHNT; CDR2 reads YYREEE (reference sequence). The CDR3 runs to 15 residues. Between the trimmed V and J ends, which lost 2 bases and 0 bases, there was a span of 12 bases. The CDR3 loop is CASSFPGGASYEQYF. The CDR3 nucleotides are TGTGCCAGCAGCTTCCCGGGTGGGGCCTCCTACGAGCAGTACTTC.

The rearrangement uses TRBV19 and TRBJ2-7; a weak D match, TRBD1 (5 bases). Trimming stripped 8 bases from V and 6 bases from J, with 17 bases between. Germline loops: CDR1 LNHDA, CDR2 SQIVND (reference sequence). This CDR3 is built from 13 residues. The CDR3 coding sequence is TGTGCCAGTCGAAGGGGCACAGAACCCGAGCAGTACTTC. Encoded protein: CASRRGTEPEQYF.

V gene TRBV6-1 combines with J gene TRBJ1-6, with D possibly matching TRBD1 (6 bases). CDR1 and CDR2 from the germline V gene are MNHNS and SASEGT. This CDR3 comprises 13 residues. The germline V and J ends were trimmed by 5 bases and 7 bases, with 9 bases remaining between them. The CDR3 reads CASSPQGNSPLHF. DNA for the CDR3: TGTGCCAGCAGTCCACAGGGCAATTCACCCCTCCACTTT.

The gene calls are TRBV6-1 and TRBJ1-2; D is unclear. The CDR3 is made up of 13 amino acids. Trimming took 4 bases from V and 4 from J, leaving 10 bases between them. From germline, CDR1 is MNHNS and CDR2 SASEGT. CDR3 amino acids: CASSVDLGYGYTF. The CDR3 DNA follows: TGTGCCAGCAGTGTGGACCTAGGCTATGGCTACACCTTC.

The CDR3 nucleotides read TGTGCCAGCAGCTCCCAGGGCACAGATACGCAGTATTTT. Its protein product is CASSSQGTDTQYF. The V call is TRBV28, the J call TRBJ2-3, with no clear D. V lost 6 bases, J lost 1 base, and 8 bases lay in between. The CDR3 totals 13 residues. Germline loops: CDR1 MDHEN, CDR2 SYDVKM.

The V gene is TRBV9, the J gene TRBJ1-4; the match to TRBD1 covers 9 bases. Germline V gene data show CDR1 as SGDLS and CDR2 as YYNGEE. V lost 0 bases and J lost 8; bases outside the gene matches: 5. CDR3 size: 15 residues. CDR3 in DNA: TGTGCCAGCAGCGTAGCTGGGACAGGGTACGAAAAACTGTTTTTT. It specifies CASSVAGTGYEKLFF. Looking up the rest from reference TRBV9 and TRBJ1-4 gives the full variable domain: DSGVTQTPKHLITATGQRVTLRCSPRSGDLSVYWYQQSLDQGLQFLIQYYNGEERAKGNILERFSAQQFPDLHSELNLSSLELGDSALYFCASSVAGTGYEKLFFGSGTQLSVL.

The rearrangement uses TRBV5-1 and TRBJ1-1, with D perhaps matching TRBD1 (5 bases). The CDR3 runs to 14 residues. Per the germline V gene, CDR1 is SGHRS and CDR2 is YFSETQ. V was pared by 1 base and J by 0 bases, with 7 bases between. Written as DNA, the CDR3 is TGCGCCAGCAGCTTGACGGGACTGAACACTGAAGCTTTCTTT. Residues: CASSLTGLNTEAFF. Supplemented by reference TRBV5-1 and TRBJ1-1, the full variable domain reads KAGVTQTPRYLIKTRGQQVTLSCSPISGHRSVSWYQQTPGQGLQFLFEYFSETQRNKGNFPGRFSGRQFSNSRSEMNVSTLELGDSALYLCASSLTGLNTEAFFGQGTRLTVV.

The gene calls are TRBV15 and TRBJ1-2; D not certain. Germline-derived CDR1 and CDR2 are LNHNV and YYDKDF (reference sequence). The CDR3 has 14 residues. V lost 1 base to trimming and J lost 3 bases, with 9 bases between them. CDR3 amino acids: CATSRGQFDYGYTF. The CDR3 nucleotides read TGTGCCACCAGCAGAGGCCAGTTTGACTATGGCTACACCTTC.

The chain links TRBV4-1 to TRBJ2-1, with D possibly matching TRBD1 (5 bases). This CDR3 is 18 amino acids long. Germline assignment: CDR1 MGHRA and CDR2 YSYEKL. Trimming pared 4 bases from V and 1 base from J, leaving 20 bases between. The CDR3 here is CASSLRQSNGPSYNEQFF. CDR3 DNA: TGCGCCAGCAGCCTGAGACAGTCGAACGGGCCGTCCTACAATGAGCAGTTCTTC.

J is TRBJ1-2 and V is TRBV7-9, with TRBD1 as a possible D gene (5 bases). V shed 7 bases and J shed 6 bases, with 15 bases lying between them. The CDR3 is made up of 13 amino acids. Germline V lookup: CDR1 SEHNR, CDR2 FQNEAQ (reference sequence). The CDR3 bases are TGTGCCAGCACCCGAGGGACGGACGATGGCTACACCTTC. Translation gives CASTRGTDDGYTF.

The genes are TRBV7-2 and TRBJ2-7, with TRBD2 identical over 10 bases. J lost 6 bases, V lost 2 bases, and 10 bases had no gene match. Germline V CDR1 and CDR2: SGHTA, FQGNSA. CDR3 length equals 16 residues. This CDR3 is CASSLFSRLAGVEQYF. In DNA form, the CDR3 reads TGTGCCAGCAGCTTATTTAGTAGGCTAGCGGGAGTCGAGCAGTACTTC.

This sequence joins TRBV10-1 and TRBJ1-2; a weak D match, TRBD1 (5 bases). The V and J ends lost 3 bases and 7 bases respectively, with 9 bases between them. Looked up from germline, CDR1 is WNHNN and CDR2 is SYGVQD (reference sequence). This CDR3 has 12 residues. The CDR3 spells CASSEQDAGYTF. DNA for the CDR3: TGCGCCAGCAGTGAACAGGACGCTGGCTACACCTTC.

The table lists this clone with a count of one. The rearrangement links TRBV7-2 to TRBJ1-5; D unresolved. The germline CDR1 and CDR2 sequences are SGHTA and FQGNSA. V lost 4 bases and J lost 9, with 7 bases in between. The length of the CDR3 is 11 residues. CDR3 nucleotide sequence: TGTGCCAGCAGCTCGCGGGGGCCCCAGCATTTT. This sequence encodes CASSSRGPQHF. The full variable domain, its missing parts supplied by reference TRBV7-2 and TRBJ1-5, is GAGVSQSPSNKVTEKGKDVELRCDPISGHTALYWYRQSLGQGLEFLIYFQGNSAPDKSGLPSDRFSAERTGGSVSTLTIQRTQQEDSAVYLCASSSRGPQHFGDGTRLSIL.

The CDR3 loop is CASSDLRGNEKLFF. The CDR3 DNA follows: TGTGCCAGCAGTGACCTCCGGGGGAATGAAAAACTGTTTTTT. V usage is TRBV6-1 and J usage is TRBJ1-4, with D maybe TRBD1 (5 bases). Looked up from germline, CDR1 is MNHNS and CDR2 is SASEGT. The CDR3 spans 14 residues. Trimming took 3 bases from V and 5 from J, leaving 10 bases between them.

V usage is TRBV6-5 and J usage is TRBJ1-2, with D perhaps TRBD1 (5 bases). Germline-derived CDR1 and CDR2 are MNHEY and SVGAGI. The CDR3 length is 15 residues. V was pared by 6 bases and J by 5 bases, with 19 bases between. CDR3 coding DNA: TGTGCCAGCAGGGAACAGGTGGCCGCTCTTTATGGCTACACCTTC. The encoded protein is CASREQVAALYGYTF.

The chain combines TRBV11-2 with TRBJ2-3, with a tentative D call TRBD2 (6 bases). V lost 4 bases to trimming and J lost 2 bases, with 7 bases between them. The CDR3 is 13 residues long. Germline assignment: CDR1 SGHAT and CDR2 FQNNGV. In DNA, the CDR3 is TGTGCCAGCAGCTGGGACTTCACAGATACGCAGTATTTT. Its protein product is CASSWDFTDTQYF.

V gene TRBV2 combines with J gene TRBJ2-7, with D perhaps TRBD1 or TRBD2 (5 bases each). CDR1 and CDR2 from the germline V gene are SNHLY and FYNNEI. CDR3 size: 14 residues. The ends were cut back, 10 bases at V and 3 bases at J, with 19 bases in the middle. CDR3 protein: CANSLGRRFYEQYF. The CDR3 DNA is TGTGCCAATAGCCTGGGACGGCGTTTCTACGAGCAGTACTTC. Filled out from reference TRBV2 and TRBJ2-7, the complete variable domain reads EPEVTQTPSHQVTQMGQEVILRCVPISNHLYFYWYRQILGQKVEFLVSFYNNEISEKSEIFDDQFSVERPDGSNFTLKIRSTKLEDSAMYFCANSLGRRFYEQYFGPGTRLTVT.

The rearrangement uses TRBV7-2 and TRBJ1-1, with 7 bases aligning to TRBD1. Germline lookup yields CDR1 SGHTA and CDR2 FQGNSA. This CDR3 contains 15 residues. Trimming took 5 bases from V and 1 from J; bases not matched to a gene: 7. Here the CDR3 reads CASSPFAGGNTEAFF. The CDR3 nucleotides are TGTGCCAGCAGCCCCTTTGCAGGGGGGAACACTGAAGCTTTCTTT.

The V and J genes are TRBV4-1 and TRBJ1-1, with TRBD1 identical over 10 bases. V was pared by 2 bases and J by 14 bases, with 11 bases of the junction left unmatched. Germline lookup yields CDR1 MGHRA and CDR2 YSYEKL. CDR3 length: 14 amino acids. The CDR3 DNA reads as TGCGCCAGCAGCCAAATAATGATGACAGGGGGCGCCTTCTTT. Residues: CASSQIMMTGGAFF.

The genes are TRBV6-1 and TRBJ1-1; no firm D call. Trimming left V 7 bases short and J 1 base short, with 10 bases between. The CDR3 loop spans 13 amino acids. Looked up from germline, CDR1 is MNHNS and CDR2 is SASEGT. CDR3 in DNA: TGTGCCAGCACGAGACGGACGAACACTGAAGCTTTCTTT. Translated: CASTRRTNTEAFF.

The chain employs TRBV6-5 and TRBJ1-2; 8 positions match TRBD1. The V gene's germline CDR1 is MNHEY and CDR2 SVGAGI. The CDR3 loop spans 16 amino acids. Germline trimming cut 0 bases from V and 4 bases from J; bases unmatched to any gene: 7. The CDR3 nucleotides read TGTGCCAGCAGTTACTCCGGACAGGGACGGGGCTATGGCTACACCTTC. It translates to CASSYSGQGRGYGYTF.

The chain combines TRBV19 with TRBJ2-1; TRBD2 matches 9 bases. V shed 5 bases and J 0 bases; nucleotides not matched to a gene: 2. Germline assignment: CDR1 LNHDA and CDR2 SQIVND (reference sequence). The CDR3 consists of 15 residues. The CDR3, as DNA: TGTGCCAGTAGTCGTAGCGGGGGCTCCTACAATGAGCAGTTCTTC. Residues: CASSRSGGSYNEQFF.

The chain combines TRBV19 with TRBJ1-3; no definite D call. The CDR3 length is 14 residues. Trimming took off 3 bases at V and 0 bases at J, with 6 bases between the two ends. Germline-derived CDR1 and CDR2 are LNHDA and SQIVND (reference sequence). CDR3 protein: CASSMGDSGNTIYF. The CDR3 DNA reads TGTGCCAGTAGTATGGGAGACTCTGGAAACACCATATATTTT.

The chain has TRBV29-1 and TRBJ2-2; possible D gene TRBD1, 6 bases. Germline assignment: CDR1 SQVTM and CDR2 ANQGSEA. This CDR3 region has 14 residues. The V end lost 5 bases, the J end lost 0 bases, and 10 bases lay between the germline ends. CDR3 sequence reads: CSVWAGANTGELFF. CDR3 DNA sequence: TGCAGCGTTTGGGCAGGGGCGAACACCGGGGAGCTGTTTTTT.

This sequence joins TRBV30 and TRBJ2-2; D is unresolved. This CDR3 is 14 amino acids long. Germline V gene sequence: CDR1 GTSNPN, CDR2 SVGIG (reference sequence). Trimming took off 5 bases at V and 0 bases at J, with 10 bases between the two ends. CDR3 sequence reads: CAWLSGTNTGELFF. For the CDR3, the DNA is TGTGCCTGGTTATCAGGAACGAACACCGGGGAGCTGTTTTTT.